These 21 T cell receptor beta chains were sequenced from one sample in a study of persistence of HIV-infected CD4 T cells. An overlapping HIV-1 Gag peptide pool stimulated these cells at roughly 1 ug/peptide/mL. Sorted nonresponding memory CD4+ T cells were CD40L-negative, CD69-negative, CD45RO-high. The libraries were made with immunoSEQ version 4 in survey mode. Produced via immunoSEQ multiplex PCR; TCRdb's table is partial and in-frame only. The data contain approximately 35,000 clones, approximately 85% of them singletons. Their recognized antigens are unknown. The input for sequencing was cultured CD4+ T cells from PBMCs, taken from a patient who received antiretroviral therapy. Every receptor here comes from an adult with HIV. The donor label of this sample is uncertain.

The J gene is TRBJ2-1, the V gene TRBV6-1; 8 nucleotides align to TRBD2. Trimming cost V 1 base and J 7 bases; bases outside gene matches: 9. This CDR3 spans 16 amino acids. CDR1 is MNHNS and CDR2 is SASEGT in the germline V gene. The CDR3 sequence: CASSEGLTGGLNEQFF. Written as DNA, the CDR3 is TGTGCCAGCAGTGAAGGGTTAACGGGGGGGTTGAATGAGCAGTTCTTC.

The chain uses TRBV6-1 and TRBJ1-4; no clear D gene. CDR1 and CDR2 (germline): MNHNS, SASEGT. The V and J ends lost 3 bases and 7 bases respectively, with 12 bases between them. This CDR3 has 14 amino acids. The CDR3 region is CASSDRGSGEKLFF. The CDR3 DNA reads TGTGCCAGCAGTGACAGAGGGTCGGGTGAAAAACTGTTTTTT.

This clone appeared a single time. The genes are TRBV5-1 and TRBJ1-2; weak D call: TRBD1 (5 bases). Germline V gene lookup returns CDR1 SGHRS and CDR2 YFSETQ. V lost 1 base and J lost 0, with 7 bases in between. CDR3 length: 14 amino acids. The CDR3 sequence is CASSLSTANYGYTF. The CDR3 nucleotides are TGCGCCAGCAGCTTGTCGACAGCTAACTATGGCTACACCTTC. Together with reference TRBV5-1 and TRBJ1-2, the CDR3 gives the full variable domain: KAGVTQTPRYLIKTRGQQVTLSCSPISGHRSVSWYQQTPGQGLQFLFEYFSETQRNKGNFPGRFSGRQFSNSRSEMNVSTLELGDSALYLCASSLSTANYGYTFGSGTRLTVV.

The rearrangement links TRBV18 to TRBJ1-3, with D possibly being TRBD1 (6 bases). Trimming shortened V by 3 bases and J by 7 bases, and 13 bases separated the two germline ends. Germline CDR1 and CDR2: KGHSH and LQKENI. The CDR3 consists of 14 residues. The CDR3 coding sequence is TGTGCCAGCTCACCGAACAGGGAAGCGAACACCATATATTTT. Translating it yields CASSPNREANTIYF.

V usage is TRBV12-5 and J usage is TRBJ1-3, with unresolved D. This CDR3 contains 12 residues. Germline-derived CDR1 and CDR2 are LGHNT and FRNRAP. V dropped 3 bases and J dropped 4 bases, with 4 bases sitting between them. CDR3 sequence (DNA): TGTGCTAGTGGTTTAAGAGGAAACACCATATATTTT. Translating gives CASGLRGNTIYF. Full variable domain (outside the CDR3, taken from reference TRBV12-5 and TRBJ1-3): DARVTQTPRHKVTEMGQEVTMRCQPILGHNTVFWYRQTMMQGLELLAYFRNRAPLDDSGMPKDRFSAEMPDATLATLKIQPSEPRDSAVYFCASGLRGNTIYFGEGSWLTVV.

The V and J genes are TRBV7-9 and TRBJ1-4; unclear D gene. The V gene's germline CDR1 is SEHNR and CDR2 FQNEAQ (reference sequence). The germline V and J ends were trimmed by 1 base and 8 bases, with 5 bases remaining between them. The CDR3 sequence is 12 residues long. Here the CDR3 reads CASSLVGEKLFF. DNA for the CDR3: TGTGCCAGCAGCTTAGTAGGAGAAAAACTGTTTTTT.

This clone was detected only a few times. The chain employs TRBV2 and TRBJ2-4, with D possibly being TRBD2 (6 bases). The CDR3 is made up of 14 amino acids. Germline V gives CDR1 SNHLY, CDR2 FYNNEI. The ends were cut back, 1 base at V and 5 bases at J, with 9 bases in the middle. CDR3 DNA: TGTGCCAGCAGTGAAGGGGGGGTAGAAAACATTCAGTACTTC. It is translated as CASSEGGVENIQYF. Based on the CDR3 plus reference TRBV2 and TRBJ2-4, the full variable domain is EPEVTQTPSHQVTQMGQEVILRCVPISNHLYFYWYRQILGQKVEFLVSFYNNEISEKSEIFDDQFSVERPDGSNFTLKIRSTKLEDSAMYFCASSEGGVENIQYFGAGTRLSVL.

V is TRBV29-1 and J is TRBJ2-2, with D possibly being TRBD2 (5 bases). Deletions cut 7 bases from V and 2 bases from J, with 11 bases between. The germline CDR1 and CDR2 sequences are SQVTM and ANQGSEA. The CDR3 length is 13 residues. The CDR3 coding sequence is TGCAGCGCGGGGTCCTCTAACACCGGGGAGCTGTTTTTT. The encoded protein is CSAGSSNTGELFF.

In the case of this clone: Other nucleotide sequences from this sample produce the same CDR3. This sequence joins TRBV5-1 and TRBJ1-1; D not certain. Looked up from germline, CDR1 is SGHRS and CDR2 is YFSETQ. The V and J ends lost 4 bases and 1 base respectively, with 8 bases between them. This CDR3 contains 13 residues. The CDR3 DNA reads TGCGCCAGCAGCGCGTCGTCGAACACTGAAGCTTTCTTT. Translation gives CASSASSNTEAFF.

The chain employs TRBV9 and TRBJ2-3; D not certain. Trimming took 0 bases from V and 0 from J, leaving 11 bases between them. Germline values: CDR1 SGDLS, CDR2 YYNGEE. The CDR3 sequence is 16 residues long. The CDR3 sequence: CASSVGFDPSTDTQYF. The CDR3 DNA sequence: TGTGCCAGCAGCGTAGGTTTCGACCCTAGCACAGATACGCAGTATTTT.

The chain joins TRBV6-5 to TRBJ1-2; D not resolved. CDR1 is MNHEY and CDR2 is SVGAGI in the germline V gene. V was shortened by 5 bases and J by 5 bases, with 12 bases between the two germline ends. This CDR3 comprises 13 residues. This CDR3 reads CASSTPGSYGYTF. CDR3 nucleotide sequence: TGTGCCAGCAGTACGCCCGGGAGTTATGGCTACACCTTC.

The rearrangement joins TRBV6-5 to TRBJ1-1; the D gene is possibly TRBD1 (6 bases). Deletions cut 5 bases from V and 0 bases from J, with 13 bases between. From germline, CDR1 is MNHEY and CDR2 SVGAGI. This CDR3 contains 15 residues. CDR3 DNA sequence: TGTGCCAGCAGTCTCCACAGGGACTTGAACACTGAAGCTTTCTTT. Translating gives CASSLHRDLNTEAFF.

The V and J genes are TRBV29-1 and TRBJ1-2; 9 bases line up with TRBD1. The CDR3 extends over 11 amino acids. Germline assignment: CDR1 SQVTM and CDR2 ANQGSEA. The J segment lost 8 bases and the V segment lost 8 bases, leaving 6 bases of the junction unmatched. Here the CDR3 reads CSYRTGEGYTF. The CDR3 DNA is TGCAGCTATCGGACAGGGGAAGGCTACACCTTC.

This sequence joins TRBV24-1 and TRBJ2-3, with TRBD2 matching 8 bases. The CDR3 consists of 15 residues. CDR1 and CDR2 from the germline V gene are KGHDR and SFDVKD. V lost 4 bases to trimming and J lost 6 bases; unmatched junction nucleotides: 8. Written as DNA, the CDR3 is TGTGCCACCAGTGACCCGACGGGGGGGGCGGATACGCAGTATTTT. Translation: CATSDPTGGADTQYF.

This chain links TRBV30 with TRBJ1-2; 8 nucleotides line up with TRBD1. Trimming at V came to 0 bases and at J to 14 bases, leaving 11 bases not matched to a gene. The CDR3 length is 13 residues. CDR1 is GTSNPN and CDR2 is SVGIG in the germline V gene (reference sequence). The CDR3 protein is CAWSVDRGLPATF. DNA of the CDR3: TGTGCCTGGAGTGTAGACAGGGGACTCCCGGCGACCTTC.

The chain joins TRBV12-5 to TRBJ1-2; a weak D match, TRBD1 (5 bases). This CDR3 is 17 amino acids long. Germline V lookup: CDR1 LGHNT, CDR2 FRNRAP. Trimming cost V 0 bases and J 4 bases, with 18 bases left between them. The CDR3 DNA sequence: TGTGCTAGTGGTTTGGTTACCCGGGACCGAACTTTCTATGGCTACACCTTC. This encodes CASGLVTRDRTFYGYTF.

The chain combines TRBV2 with TRBJ2-1; 10 nucleotides match TRBD2. This CDR3 is built from 14 residues. CDR1 SNHLY and CDR2 FYNNEI come from the germline V gene. J gave up 8 bases and V 4 bases, and 5 bases lay outside the gene matches. This chain's CDR3 is CASSVSGGRDEQFF. The DNA for the CDR3 is TGTGCCAGCAGTGTTAGCGGGGGGCGCGATGAGCAGTTCTTC.

The DNA of the CDR3 is TGTGCCAGCAAAGTAGGCAGGGAAGGCGAGCAGTACTTC. As protein: CASKVGREGEQYF. This chain uses TRBV6-5 with TRBJ2-7, with D perhaps TRBD1 (5 bases). CDR3 size: 13 residues. Germline V CDR1 and CDR2: MNHEY, SVGAGI. V was trimmed by 7 bases and J by 6 bases, leaving 16 bases between them.

The chain uses TRBV5-6 and TRBJ1-2; unclear D gene. Per germline, CDR1 SGHDT and CDR2 YYEEEE. V was clipped by 0 bases and J by 4 bases, with 10 bases between them. This CDR3 has 14 amino acids. CDR3 DNA: TGTGCCAGCAGCTTGGCAGCAGAACCCTATGGCTACACCTTC. This codes for CASSLAAEPYGYTF. Full variable domain (remainder filled in from reference TRBV5-6 and TRBJ1-2): DAGVTQSPTHLIKTRGQQVTLRCSPKSGHDTVSWYQQALGQGPQFIFQYYEEEERQRGNFPDRFSGHQFPNYSSELNVNALLLGDSALYLCASSLAAEPYGYTFGSGTRLTVV.

The CDR3 region has the DNA TGCAGCGTCCTGACAGGGCGCGGCACAGATACGCAGTATTTT. Its protein is CSVLTGRGTDTQYF. The genes are TRBV29-1 and TRBJ2-3; 7 bases line up with TRBD1. Trimming cost V 6 bases and J 1 base; bases outside gene matches: 7. Germline V gene data show CDR1 as SQVTM and CDR2 as ANQGSEA. The CDR3 length is 14 residues.

This clone was seen a single time. The rearrangement links TRBV2 to TRBJ2-2, with D tentatively TRBD1 (6 bases). V was pared by 2 bases and J by 1 base, with 8 bases between. The germline V gene has CDR1 SNHLY and CDR2 FYNNEI. This CDR3 has 15 residues. CDR3 bases: TGTGCCAGCAGTGAAACAGGGAAGAACACCGGGGAGCTGTTTTTT. It encodes CASSETGKNTGELFF.